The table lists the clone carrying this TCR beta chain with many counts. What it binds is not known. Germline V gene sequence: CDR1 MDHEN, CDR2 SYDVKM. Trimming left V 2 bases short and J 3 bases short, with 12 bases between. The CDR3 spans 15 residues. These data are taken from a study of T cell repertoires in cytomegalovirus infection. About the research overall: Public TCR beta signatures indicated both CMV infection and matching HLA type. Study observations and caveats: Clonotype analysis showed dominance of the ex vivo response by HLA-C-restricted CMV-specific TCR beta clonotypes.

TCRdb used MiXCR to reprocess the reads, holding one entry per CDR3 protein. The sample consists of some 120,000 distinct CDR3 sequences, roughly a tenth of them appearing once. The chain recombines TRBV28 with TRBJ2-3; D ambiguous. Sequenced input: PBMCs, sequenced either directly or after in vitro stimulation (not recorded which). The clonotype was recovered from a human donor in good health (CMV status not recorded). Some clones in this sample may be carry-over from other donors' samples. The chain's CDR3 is CASSLQPLGTDTQYF. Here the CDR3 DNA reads TGTGCCAGCAGTTTACAGCCTTTGGGGACAGATACGCAGTATTTT.